The 23 T cell receptor beta chains presented below share a single source sample, sequenced in a study of shared clonotypes between healthy human individuals. Naive CD8 cells lacked CD45RO, underwent positive selection for CCR7 and left out terminally differentiated effector memory CD45RA+ cells. Libraries were prepared by immunoSEQ multiplex PCR; TCRdb keeps only in-frame clonotypes and omits some of them. Of about 2,100,000 clones listed, roughly 91% are singletons. The sample taken for sequencing was naive CD8+ T cells from PBMCs. The receptors shown here come from a man aged 18 to 30 in good health. Some clones in this sample may be carry-over from other donors' samples.

V is TRBV7-9 and J is TRBJ1-1; D is possibly TRBD1 (5 bases). The CDR3 spans 15 residues. Germline V gene data show CDR1 as SEHNR and CDR2 as FQNEAQ (reference sequence). V dropped 1 base and J dropped 6 bases, with 15 bases sitting between them. CDR3 bases: TGTGCCAGCAGCTTAGGGGGGGAGTGGAGGGCTGAAGCTTTCTTT. It yields the protein CASSLGGEWRAEAFF.

The chain employs TRBV28 and TRBJ2-2; D unclear. Germline-derived CDR1 and CDR2 are MDHEN and SYDVKM. V lost 5 bases, J lost 3 bases, and 10 bases lay in between. There are 14 residues in the CDR3. CDR3 in amino acids: CASSGDWDTGELFF. CDR3 DNA: TGTGCCAGCAGTGGGGATTGGGACACCGGGGAGCTGTTTTTT.

The chain carries TRBV13 and TRBJ2-3; 14 bases are a match to TRBD2. CDR3 length equals 17 residues. The trim removed 4 bases at V and 3 bases at J, leaving 6 bases unmatched. CDR1 is PRHDT and CDR2 is FYEKMQ in the germline V gene (reference sequence). CDR3 nucleotide sequence: TGTGCCAGCAGCTCCGGGACTAGCGGGAGTTGGACAGATACGCAGTATTTT. This translates into CASSSGTSGSWTDTQYF. The variable domain in full, completed from reference TRBV13 and TRBJ2-3, reads AAGVIQSPRHLIKEKRETATLKCYPIPRHDTVYWYQQGPGQDPQFLISFYEKMQSDKGSIPDRFSAQQFSDYHSELNMSSLELGDSALYFCASSSGTSGSWTDTQYFGPGTRLTVL.

The chain is built from TRBV11-2 and TRBJ2-7; a weak D match, TRBD2 (5 bases). The CDR3 spans 16 residues. V shed 2 bases and J shed 5 bases, with 19 bases lying between them. Germline V gene data show CDR1 as SGHAT and CDR2 as FQNNGV. CDR3 loop: CASSLQRVLRDHEQYF. The CDR3 nucleotides are TGTGCCAGCAGCTTACAGAGGGTTTTACGAGACCACGAGCAGTACTTC.

With respect to this clone: The sample holds other DNA sequences that translate to the same CDR3. The rearrangement uses TRBV10-3 and TRBJ2-2, with 9 nucleotides matching TRBD1. The CDR3 extends over 15 amino acids. Trimming cost V 6 bases and J 1 base; bases outside gene matches: 3. Per the germline V gene, CDR1 is ENHRY and CDR2 is SYGVKD. The CDR3 DNA sequence: TGTGCCATCAGGAGGGACAGGGAGAACACCGGGGAGCTGTTTTTT. It yields the protein CAIRRDRENTGELFF.

This rearrangement joins TRBV12-5 to TRBJ2-7; TRBD2 might be the D (5 bases). This CDR3 region has 13 residues. Trimming removed 1 base at V and 9 bases at J, with 13 bases between. Germline CDR1 and CDR2: LGHNT and FRNRAP. The CDR3 is CASGLGLTIRQYF. DNA of the CDR3: TGTGCTAGTGGTTTGGGACTAACAATTCGGCAGTACTTC.

V is TRBV7-9 and J is TRBJ1-2, with 8 bases identical to TRBD1. Germline CDR1 is SEHNR and CDR2 is FQNEAQ (reference sequence). The CDR3 has 12 residues. V trimming: 6 bases; J trimming: 8 bases; junction bases outside the gene matches: 5. In DNA, the CDR3 is TGTGCCAGCAGGACAGGGGTCGGCGGCTACACCTTC. It is translated as CASRTGVGGYTF.

This sequence joins TRBV9 and TRBJ2-1; 9 nucleotides line up with TRBD2. CDR1 and CDR2 from the germline V gene are SGDLS and YYNGEE. The CDR3 extends over 17 amino acids. V trimming: 4 bases; J trimming: 2 bases; junction bases outside the gene matches: 10. CDR3 in amino acids: CASSPRLAALTYNEQFF. CDR3 DNA: TGTGCCAGCAGCCCCCGACTAGCGGCACTTACCTACAATGAGCAGTTCTTC.

The CDR3 region has the DNA TGCGCCAGCAGCCATATCGGGACAGGGGGCCTGATCAACGAGCAGTACTTC. Protein product: CASSHIGTGGLINEQYF. The chain joins TRBV4-3 to TRBJ2-7; 12 bases map to TRBD1. The V and J ends lost 3 bases and 5 bases, in that order; junction bases with no gene match: 11. CDR1 and CDR2 (germline): LGHNA, YSLEER. This CDR3 is built from 17 residues.

The chain employs TRBV19 and TRBJ2-7, with D unresolved. With 4 bases removed from V and 3 bases from J, the gap between germline ends came to 10 bases. Germline CDR1 reads LNHDA; CDR2 reads SQIVND (reference sequence). The CDR3 runs to 13 residues. The CDR3 protein is CASSSQSGYEQYF. Here the CDR3 DNA reads TGTGCCAGTAGTAGCCAATCCGGCTACGAGCAGTACTTC.

J is TRBJ2-7 and V is TRBV6-1; D perhaps matches TRBD1 (6 bases). V lost 6 bases to trimming and J lost 3 bases, with 18 bases between them. CDR1 and CDR2 from the germline V gene are MNHNS and SASEGT. The CDR3 contains 15 residues. Here the CDR3 DNA reads TGTGCCAGCAGGGGGATGACAGGCCCCATCTACGAGCAGTACTTC. Translated: CASRGMTGPIYEQYF.

Turning to this clone: The sample has other DNA sequences that encode this CDR3 too. The gene calls are TRBV28 and TRBJ2-7; D is undetermined. CDR1 and CDR2 (germline): MDHEN, SYDVKM. The CDR3 is 11 amino acids. V lost 3 bases and J lost 6, with 6 bases in between. The CDR3 here is CASSFPGEQYF. The DNA for the CDR3 is TGTGCCAGCAGTTTCCCTGGCGAGCAGTACTTC. The whole variable domain, filled in from reference TRBV28 and TRBJ2-7, reads DVKVTQSSRYLVKRTGEKVFLECVQDMDHENMFWYRQDPGLGLRLIYFSYDVKMKEKGDIPEGYSVSREKKERFSLILESASTNQTSMYLCASSFPGEQYFGPGTRLTVT.

The V gene is TRBV4-1, the J gene TRBJ2-7, with TRBD1 matching 10 bases. Germline V gene data show CDR1 as MGHRA and CDR2 as YSYEKL. Germline trimming cut 2 bases from V and 5 bases from J; bases unmatched to any gene: 3. The CDR3 loop spans 14 amino acids. The CDR3 nucleotides are TGCGCCAGCAGCCAATCGACAGGGGGCGACGAGCAGTACTTC. This codes for CASSQSTGGDEQYF.

The V and J genes are TRBV6-5 and TRBJ2-3; 8 positions match TRBD1. CDR3 length equals 14 residues. J gave up 2 bases and V 8 bases, and 6 bases lay outside the gene matches. Germline CDR1 reads MNHEY; CDR2 reads SVGAGI. The CDR3 nucleotides read TGTGCCAGCTCGGACAGGGCCAACACAGATACGCAGTATTTT. As protein: CASSDRANTDTQYF.

This sequence joins TRBV28 and TRBJ1-2; possibly TRBD1 for D (5 bases). V was trimmed by 2 bases and J by 7 bases, leaving 11 bases between them. Germline assignment: CDR1 MDHEN and CDR2 SYDVKM. The CDR3 contains 13 residues. The CDR3 loop reads CASSLGGEAGYTF. The DNA of the CDR3 is TGTGCCAGCAGTTTAGGGGGGGAGGCTGGCTACACCTTC.

The V and J genes are TRBV15 and TRBJ2-2; D is unresolved. The germline V gene encodes CDR1 LNHNV and CDR2 YYDKDF (reference sequence). The V gene lost 10 bases and the J gene lost 4 bases, with 13 bases spanning the gap. The CDR3 runs to 13 residues. The CDR3 is CAIQSHGTGELFF. The CDR3 DNA follows: TGTGCCATCCAAAGTCACGGCACCGGGGAGCTGTTTTTT.

The rearrangement joins TRBV5-6 to TRBJ2-5; D is unresolved. Trimming left V 0 bases short and J 4 bases short, with 22 bases between. This CDR3 has 18 amino acids. Germline lookup yields CDR1 SGHDT and CDR2 YYEEEE. The CDR3 DNA follows: TGTGCCAGCAGCTTGGAATGGCGTGCCGGGCACTGGAGAGAGACCCAGTACTTC. Its protein product is CASSLEWRAGHWRETQYF.

This clone appeared a single time. The J gene is TRBJ1-2, the V gene TRBV19; 7 positions agree with TRBD1. Germline CDR1 LNHDA, CDR2 SQIVND (reference sequence). The CDR3 runs to 15 residues. J lost 4 bases, V lost 3 bases, and 8 bases had no gene match. CDR3 residues: CASSIFLTGTYGYTF. The CDR3 region has the DNA TGTGCCAGTAGTATCTTCCTGACAGGGACCTATGGCTACACCTTC.

The chain employs TRBV4-1 and TRBJ2-5; D not certain. TRBJ2-7 matches the DNA end more closely, so the J call is doubtful. The germline V gene has CDR1 MGHRA and CDR2 YSYEKL. This CDR3 contains 14 residues. CDR3 residues: CASSQVVSSYEQYF. CDR3 nucleotide sequence: TGCGCCAGCAGCCAAGTAGTCTCCTCCTACGAGCAGTACTTC.

This chain connects TRBV7-9 to TRBJ1-3; maybe TRBD1 (5 bases). Per the germline V gene, CDR1 is SEHNR and CDR2 is FQNEAQ (reference sequence). This CDR3 has 15 amino acids. V shed 5 bases and J shed 0 bases, with 11 bases lying between them. The CDR3 region is CASSPPGGSGNTIYF. As DNA, the CDR3 is TGTGCCAGCAGCCCCCCGGGGGGCTCTGGAAACACCATATATTTT. Variable domain in full (rest from reference TRBV7-9 and TRBJ1-3): DTGVSQNPRHKITKRGQNVTFRCDPISEHNRLYWYRQTLGQGPEFLTYFQNEAQLEKSRLLSDRFSAERPKGSFSTLEIQRTEQGDSAMYLCASSPPGGSGNTIYFGEGSWLTVV.

With regard to this clone: The sample carries other DNA sequences with the same CDR3. The CDR3 sequence is CASSWAASYEQYF. For the CDR3, the DNA is TGTGCCAGCAGTTGGGCAGCCTCCTACGAGCAGTACTTC. V and J are TRBV27 and TRBJ2-7, with no clear D. Per the germline V gene, CDR1 is MNHEY and CDR2 is SMNVEV (reference sequence). Trimming shortened V by 4 bases and J by 0 bases, and 7 bases separated the two germline ends. This CDR3 is 13 amino acids long.

About this clone: Other DNA sequences in this sample translate to the same CDR3. The CDR3 nucleotides are TGTGCCAGCAGTTCCCTGACTGAAGCTTTCTTT. Translation gives CASSSLTEAFF. The rearrangement links TRBV7-9 to TRBJ1-1; no definite D call. The germline CDR1 and CDR2 sequences are SEHNR and FQNEAQ (reference sequence). The CDR3 sequence is 11 residues long. Trimming shortened V by 6 bases and J by 5 bases, and 7 bases separated the two germline ends.

J is TRBJ2-3 and V is TRBV9; 11 nucleotides match TRBD1. Trimming took 6 bases from V and 3 from J; bases not matched to a gene: 6. CDR3 length: 15 residues. CDR1 SGDLS and CDR2 YYNGEE come from the germline V gene. CDR3 amino acids: CASTIGTGGTDTQYF. CDR3 bases: TGTGCCAGCACCATCGGGACAGGGGGTACAGATACGCAGTATTTT.